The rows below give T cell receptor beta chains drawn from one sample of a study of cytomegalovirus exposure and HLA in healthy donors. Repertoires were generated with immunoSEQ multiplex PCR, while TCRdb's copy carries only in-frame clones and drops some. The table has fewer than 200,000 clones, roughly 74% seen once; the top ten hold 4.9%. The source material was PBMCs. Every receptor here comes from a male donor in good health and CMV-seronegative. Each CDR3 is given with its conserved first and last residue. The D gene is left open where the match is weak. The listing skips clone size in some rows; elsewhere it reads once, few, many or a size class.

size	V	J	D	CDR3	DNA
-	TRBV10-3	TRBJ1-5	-	CAISVEAGQPQHF	TGTGCCATCAGTGTGGAGGCGGGACAGCCCCAGCATTTT
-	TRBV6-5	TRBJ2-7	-	CASSATADSYEQYF	TGTGCCAGCAGTGCGACAGCCGATTCCTACGAGCAGTACTTC
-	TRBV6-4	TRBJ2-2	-	CASRGGGELFF	TGTGCCAGCAGAGGCGGCGGGGAGCTGTTTTTT
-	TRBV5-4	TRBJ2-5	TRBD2	CASTTLALEETQYF	TGTGCCAGCACCACACTAGCGTTGGAGGAGACCCAGTACTTC
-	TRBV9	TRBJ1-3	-	CASSVDENTIYF	TGTGCCAGCAGCGTAGATGAGAACACCATATATTTT
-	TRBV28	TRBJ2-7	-	CASGHSSYEQYF	TGTGCCAGCGGACACAGCTCCTACGAGCAGTACTTC
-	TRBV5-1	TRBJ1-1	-	CASKVQGAEAFF	TGCGCCAGCAAAGTGCAGGGCGCTGAAGCTTTCTTT
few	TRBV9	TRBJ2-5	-	CASSVAREETQYF	TGTGCCAGCAGCGTAGCCAGGGAAGAGACCCAGTACTTC
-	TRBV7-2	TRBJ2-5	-	CASSFLRKETQYF	TGTGCCAGCAGCTTTCTGAGGAAAGAGACCCAGTACTTC
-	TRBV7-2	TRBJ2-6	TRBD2	CASSIAGASGANVLTF	TGTGCCAGCAGCATAGCGGGGGCCTCTGGGGCCAACGTCCTGACTTTC
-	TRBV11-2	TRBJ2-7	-	CASSSLPLGGFPGEQYF	TGTGCCAGCAGCTCCCTTCCCCTTGGGGGGTTCCCAGGGGAGCAGTACTTC
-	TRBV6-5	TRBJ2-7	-	CASRTNSGTFEQYF	TGTGCCAGCAGGACCAACTCCGGGACATTCGAGCAGTACTTC
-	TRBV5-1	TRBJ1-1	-	CASKQHMNTEAFF	TGCGCCAGTAAACAACACATGAACACTGAAGCTTTCTTT
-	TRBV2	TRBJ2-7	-	CASSERRGSYEQYF	TGTGCCAGCAGTGAAAGGCGGGGTTCCTACGAGCAGTACTTC
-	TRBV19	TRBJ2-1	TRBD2	CASSSTSGIRGNYNEQFF	TGTGCCAGTAGTTCGACTAGCGGGATTAGGGGAAACTACAATGAGCAGTTCTTC
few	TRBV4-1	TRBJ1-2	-	CASSRKEGGDYGYTF	TGCGCCAGCAGCCGCAAAGAGGGAGGGGACTATGGCTACACCTTC
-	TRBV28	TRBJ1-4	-	CASSSPGGRGEKLFF	TGTGCCAGCAGTTCCCCGGGGGGGAGAGGTGAAAAACTGTTTTTT
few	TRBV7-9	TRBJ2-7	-	CASSSVSYEQYF	TGTGCCAGCAGCTCGGTTTCCTACGAGCAGTACTTC
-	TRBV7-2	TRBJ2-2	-	CASSPNTGELFF	TGTGCCAGCAGCCCTAACACCGGGGAGCTGTTTTTT
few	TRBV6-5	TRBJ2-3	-	CASKDAVGSTDTQYF	TGTGCCAGCAAGGATGCCGTCGGGTCCACAGATACGCAGTATTTT
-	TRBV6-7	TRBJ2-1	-	CASSQNNEQFF	TGTGCCAGCAGTCAGAACAATGAGCAGTTCTTC
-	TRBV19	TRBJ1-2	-	CASSIRAGSANYGYTF	TGTGCCAGTAGTATTCGGGCGGGAAGCGCTAACTATGGCTACACCTTC
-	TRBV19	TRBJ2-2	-	CASSIDRVLGDTGELFF	TGTGCCAGTAGTATAGATCGGGTATTAGGTGACACCGGGGAGCTGTTTTTT
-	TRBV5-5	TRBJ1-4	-	CASSRDTDGLKLFF	TGTGCCAGCAGCCGGGACACCGACGGGTTAAAACTGTTTTTT
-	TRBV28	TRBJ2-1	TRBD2	CASSSFSGSSRNEQFF	TGTGCCAGCAGTTCTTTTAGCGGGTCCTCTCGGAATGAGCAGTTCTTC
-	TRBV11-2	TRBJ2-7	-	CASSLEGGGVPYEQYF	TGTGCCAGCAGCTTAGAGGGGGGGGGCGTTCCCTACGAGCAGTACTTC
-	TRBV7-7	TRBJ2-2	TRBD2	CASSLGLAGNPGELFF	TGTGCCAGCAGCCTCGGACTAGCGGGGAATCCCGGGGAGCTGTTTTTT
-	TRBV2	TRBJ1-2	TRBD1	CASGQERSLGGYTF	TGTGCCAGTGGACAGGAGCGTTCGTTGGGTGGCTACACCTTC
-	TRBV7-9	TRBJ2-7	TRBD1	CSSSLGTAYEQYF	TGTTCCAGCAGCTTAGGGACAGCCTACGAGCAGTACTTC
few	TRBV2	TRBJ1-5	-	CASSGPRNQPQHF	TGTGCCAGCAGTGGTCCTCGCAATCAGCCCCAGCATTTT
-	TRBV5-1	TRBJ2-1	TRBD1	CASSRATGGGNNEQFF	TGCGCCAGCAGCCGCGCTACAGGGGGCGGAAACAATGAGCAGTTCTTC
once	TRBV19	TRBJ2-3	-	CASRTNAGGAAQYF	TGTGCCAGTAGAACGAATGCTGGGGGGGCGGCGCAGTATTTT
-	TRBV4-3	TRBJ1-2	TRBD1	CASSQGPTGTGRVGGYTF	TGCGCCAGCAGCCAAGGACCTACCGGGACAGGGAGGGTGGGTGGCTACACCTTC
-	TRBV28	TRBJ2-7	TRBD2	CASRSGSSGDYEQYF	TGTGCCAGCAGGTCCGGGTCTAGCGGAGACTACGAGCAGTACTTC
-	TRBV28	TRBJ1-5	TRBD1	CASSLVRGNQPQHF	TGTGCCAGCAGTTTGGTCAGGGGGAATCAGCCCCAGCATTTT
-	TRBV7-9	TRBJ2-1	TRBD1	CASSSHERTGGNEQFF	TGTGCCAGCAGCTCCCACGAAAGGACAGGGGGCAATGAGCAGTTCTTC
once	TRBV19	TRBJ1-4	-	CASSGQLTTNEKLFF	TGTGCCAGCTCCGGACAGTTAACAACTAATGAAAAACTGTTTTTT
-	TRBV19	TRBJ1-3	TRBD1	CASSVIPGQGNTIYF	TGTGCCAGTAGTGTCATTCCGGGACAGGGAAACACCATATATTTT
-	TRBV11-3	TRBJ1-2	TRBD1	CASSFPTRHRGTGDYGYTF	TGTGCCAGCAGCTTCCCTACGCGGCACAGGGGGACGGGAGACTATGGCTACACCTTC
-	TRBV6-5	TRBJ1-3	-	CASSWTASSGNTIYF	TGTGCCAGCAGCTGGACAGCGAGCTCTGGAAACACCATATATTTT
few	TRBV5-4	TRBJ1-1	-	CASSLYLGNTEAFF	TGTGCCAGCAGCTTGTACCTCGGGAACACTGAAGCTTTCTTT
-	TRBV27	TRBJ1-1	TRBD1	CASSFGQGGTEAFF	TGTGCCAGCAGTTTTGGACAGGGCGGCACTGAAGCTTTCTTT
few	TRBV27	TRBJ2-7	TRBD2	CASRGTSGSIYEQYF	TGTGCCAGCAGGGGTACTAGCGGCTCGATATACGAGCAGTACTTC
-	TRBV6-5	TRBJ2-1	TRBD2	CASSYQSAGAYNEQFF	TGTGCCAGCAGTTACCAAAGTGCGGGGGCCTACAATGAGCAGTTCTTC
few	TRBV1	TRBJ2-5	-	CTSSQDGSPVVETQYF	TGCACCAGCAGCCAAGATGGCAGTCCAGTGGTGGAGACCCAGTACTTC
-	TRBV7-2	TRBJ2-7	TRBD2	CASSVRLAGASYEQYF	TGTGCCAGCAGCGTCAGACTAGCGGGAGCCTCCTACGAGCAGTACTTC
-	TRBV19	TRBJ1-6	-	CASSIGTDNSPLHF	TGTGCCAGTAGTATAGGTACAGACAATTCACCCCTCCACTTT
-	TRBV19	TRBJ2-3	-	CASSITGVSTDTQYF	TGTGCCAGTAGTATAACCGGGGTTAGCACAGATACGCAGTATTTT
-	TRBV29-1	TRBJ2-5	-	CSVQGGETQYF	TGCAGCGTACAGGGCGGCGAGACCCAGTACTTC
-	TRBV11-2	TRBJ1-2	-	CASSLSSVNYGYTF	TGTGCCAGCAGCTTATCGTCAGTTAACTATGGCTACACCTTC
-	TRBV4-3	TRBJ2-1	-	CASSHYPRDEQFF	TGCGCCAGCAGCCATTATCCCAGGGATGAGCAGTTCTTC